The 16 T cell receptor beta chains in this list originate from one sample, sequenced in a study of T cell responses to AZD1222 COVID-19 vaccine. TCRdb's table, derived via immunoSEQ multiplex PCR, lists solely in-frame clones and lacks some. Altogether some 120,000 clones are present, 88% being singletons, with the ten largest covering 4.4%. The sequences come from peripheral blood, collected on day 0 of AZD1222 vaccination. These receptors all stem from an adult in good health.

The gene calls are TRBV7-9 and TRBJ1-1; D may be TRBD1 (5 bases). CDR1 is SEHNR and CDR2 is FQNEAQ in the germline V gene (reference sequence). The length of the CDR3 is 13 residues. Trimming took 5 bases from V and 5 from J, leaving 12 bases between them. The chain's CDR3 is CASSTQGDTEAFF. In DNA, the CDR3 is TGTGCCAGCAGCACGCAGGGAGATACTGAAGCTTTCTTT.

The chain couples TRBV5-1 to TRBJ1-1; 8 nucleotides line up with TRBD1. CDR1 is SGHRS, CDR2 YFSETQ, per germline. V lost 4 bases to trimming and J lost 3 bases; unmatched junction nucleotides: 5. The CDR3 contains 14 residues. The CDR3 here is CASSLQGVDTEAFF. The DNA for the CDR3 is TGCGCCAGCAGCCTACAGGGGGTGGACACTGAAGCTTTCTTT.

The V call is TRBV9, the J call TRBJ1-3; D call uncertain. Germline CDR1 and CDR2: SGDLS and YYNGEE. The CDR3 is 15 residues long. V gave up 0 bases and J gave up 7 bases, with 14 bases separating them. The CDR3 DNA is TGTGCCAGCAGCGTAGGGTCTTTGGGTTGGAACACCATATATTTT. Its protein is CASSVGSLGWNTIYF.

The rearrangement joins TRBV19 to TRBJ2-1; D possibly corresponds to TRBD2 (5 bases). This CDR3 spans 15 amino acids. In germline, CDR1 is LNHDA, CDR2 SQIVND (reference sequence). V gave up 3 bases and J gave up 7 bases, with 16 bases separating them. CDR3: CASSIDPTSLNEQFF. The CDR3 DNA follows: TGTGCCAGTAGTATTGACCCCACTAGTTTGAATGAGCAGTTCTTC.

Of note for this clone: The same CDR3 arises from other DNA sequences in this sample as well. CDR3 sequence: CASSRYNEQFF. DNA for the CDR3: TGTGCCAGCAGTAGATACAATGAGCAGTTCTTC. The gene calls are TRBV27 and TRBJ2-1; D gene ambiguous. The CDR3 covers 11 residues. Germline V gene sequence: CDR1 MNHEY, CDR2 SMNVEV (reference sequence). The ends were cut back, 5 bases at V and 4 bases at J, with 3 bases in the middle.

The chain carries TRBV24-1 and TRBJ1-1; possibly TRBD1 for D (6 bases). The CDR3 has 12 amino acids. Germline values: CDR1 KGHDR, CDR2 SFDVKD. Between the trimmed V and J ends, which lost 4 bases and 8 bases, there was a span of 10 bases. The CDR3 region has the DNA TGTGCCACCAGTGACGTCAGGGGAGAAGCTTTCTTT. Its translation: CATSDVRGEAFF.

This clone was recorded a few times. The chain is built from TRBV28 and TRBJ2-1; unclear D gene. The V gene lost 6 bases and the J gene lost 5 bases, with 17 bases spanning the gap. The CDR3 has 15 amino acids. Germline-derived CDR1 and CDR2 are MDHEN and SYDVKM. CDR3 DNA sequence: TGTGCCAGCAGGACCCTAGACCCAGAGCACAATGAGCAGTTCTTC. Translation gives CASRTLDPEHNEQFF.

The gene calls are TRBV3-1 (or the pseudogene TRBV3-2) and TRBJ1-4; D is unclear. This CDR3 contains 16 residues. CDR1 is LGHDT, CDR2 YNNKEL, per germline (reference sequence). Trimming took 0 bases from V and 6 from J, leaving 14 bases between them. The CDR3 spells CASSQEGIGLDEKLFF. As DNA, the CDR3 is TGTGCCAGCAGCCAAGAGGGGATAGGGCTGGATGAAAAACTGTTTTTT.

This clone came up a few times. The chain joins TRBV10-2 to TRBJ1-3, with D uncertain. The CDR3 is made up of 16 amino acids. In germline, CDR1 is WSHSY, CDR2 SAAADI. The V end lost 1 base, the J end lost 2 bases, and 12 bases lay between the germline ends. The CDR3 nucleotides read TGCGCCAGCAGTGAGTTTCTGCCGACTCCTGGAAACACCATATATTTT. It specifies CASSEFLPTPGNTIYF.

The chain combines TRBV11-2 with TRBJ1-5; D not certain. The ends were cut back, 1 base at V and 3 bases at J, with 13 bases in the middle. The CDR3 contains 16 residues. Germline values: CDR1 SGHAT, CDR2 FQNNGV. In DNA form, the CDR3 reads TGTGCCAGCAGCTTAGGCTCGGCCGGTCACAATCAGCCCCAGCATTTT. This encodes CASSLGSAGHNQPQHF.

The chain is built from TRBV7-9 and TRBJ1-2; tentative D call: TRBD1 (5 bases). The CDR3 covers 15 residues. Trimming cost V 5 bases and J 8 bases, with 21 bases left between them. Looked up from germline, CDR1 is SEHNR and CDR2 is FQNEAQ (reference sequence). The CDR3 DNA sequence: TGTGCCAGCAGCCTCGCCCCGGGACCGATGGGCGGCTACACCTTC. This translates into CASSLAPGPMGGYTF. Supplemented by reference TRBV7-9 and TRBJ1-2, the full variable domain reads DTGVSQNPRHKITKRGQNVTFRCDPISEHNRLYWYRQTLGQGPEFLTYFQNEAQLEKSRLLSDRFSAERPKGSFSTLEIQRTEQGDSAMYLCASSLAPGPMGGYTFGSGTRLTVV.

J is TRBJ1-1 and V is TRBV6-4, with 7 bases lining up with TRBD1. V shed 4 bases and J 10 bases; nucleotides not matched to a gene: 9. This CDR3 is 13 amino acids long. Germline values: CDR1 MRHNA, CDR2 SNTAGT. In nucleotides, the CDR3 is TGTGCCAGCAGTGCCACGCAGGGGGATGCAGCTTTCTTT. It specifies CASSATQGDAAFF.

V usage is TRBV24-1 and J usage is TRBJ1-5; D is perhaps TRBD1 (6 bases). CDR1 and CDR2 from the germline V gene are KGHDR and SFDVKD. The CDR3 is 16 amino acids. Trimming took 4 bases from V and 0 from J, leaving 12 bases between them. The CDR3 protein is CATSETTGYSNQPQHF. The CDR3 nucleotides are TGTGCCACCAGTGAGACGACAGGATATAGCAATCAGCCCCAGCATTTT.

This chain links TRBV6-5 with TRBJ2-2; D gene unclear. Germline values: CDR1 MNHEY, CDR2 SVGAGI. The CDR3 extends over 12 amino acids. The V end was cut by 5 bases, the J end by 7 bases, with 8 bases between. CDR3 bases: TGTGCCAGCAGTCCTCCGGTCGGGGAGCTGTTTTTT. Translating it yields CASSPPVGELFF.

The V call is TRBV7-3, the J call TRBJ1-1; 8 bases line up with TRBD1. CDR1 is SGHTA, CDR2 FQGTGA, per germline. The CDR3 consists of 15 residues. Trimming took 2 bases from V and 6 from J; bases not matched to a gene: 8. DNA of the CDR3: TGTGCCAGCAGCTTAGGCCCAGGGGGCGTTTCTGAAGCTTTCTTT. The encoded protein is CASSLGPGGVSEAFF.

V and J are TRBV30 and TRBJ1-1; no reliable D call. The CDR3 is 13 residues long. Germline CDR1 reads GTSNPN; CDR2 reads SVGIG (reference sequence). V shed 4 bases and J shed 4 bases, with 13 bases lying between them. CDR3 DNA sequence: TGTGCCTGGAAGAGGACTGAACTCACTGAAGCTTTCTTT. Protein: CAWKRTELTEAFF. Using reference TRBV30 and TRBJ1-1 for the parts outside the CDR3, the full variable domain is SQTIHQWPATLVQPVGSPLSLECTVEGTSNPNLYWYRQAAGRGLQLLFYSVGIGQISSEVPQNLSASRPQDRQFILSSKKLLLSDSGFYLCAWKRTELTEAFFGQGTRLTVV.